This TCR beta chain was identified during a study of T cells in women clearing cervical HPV infection. Study-wide background: Control women cleared a single incident HPV16 infection within 12 months. Findings of the study overall: Richness differences could reflect unmeasured T-cell content per sample. CIN3+ cases had significantly higher TCR richness than controls; evenness did not differ.

The V gene's germline CDR1 is SNHLY and CDR2 FYNNEI. The CDR3 contains 13 residues. Worth noting for this clone: What it binds is unknown. The read terminates 3 residues ahead of where the CDR3 ends, so the germline J gene completes it.

TCRdb's copy holds only in-frame clones and misses some; the assay was immunoSEQ multiplex PCR. This sample's table has fewer than 30,000 clones. The receptor comes from a woman aged 18-70 years with a cervical HPV16 infection that either progressed to CIN3+ or cleared (not recorded which). The V gene is TRBV2, the J gene TRBJ2-4; unclear D gene. Sequencing input: blood buffy coat. The CDR3 DNA, read in part, is TGTGCCAGCAGTTCCGGTTCCGCTTATGGT. Translating gives CASSSGSAYG. The full CDR3 protein reads CASSSGSAYGQYF. Full variable domain (outside the CDR3, taken from reference TRBV2 and TRBJ2-4): EPEVTQTPSHQVTQMGQEVILRCVPISNHLYFYWYRQILGQKVEFLVSFYNNEISEKSEIFDDQFSVERPDGSNFTLKIRSTKLEDSAMYFCASSSGSAYGQYFGAGTRLSVL.